Following are 20 T cell receptor beta chains from one sample sequenced in a study of shared clonotypes between healthy human individuals. Clones were sequenced by immunoSEQ multiplex PCR, and TCRdb holds only the in-frame ones, with some missing. The data contain roughly 1,600,000 clones, approximately 98.5% of them singletons. Material: naive CD4+ T cells sorted from blood. Subset: CD45RA+ positively selected. Receptors originate from a man aged 25 to 40 in good health.

The rearrangement links TRBV27 to TRBJ2-3; D is perhaps TRBD1 or TRBD2 (6 bases each). CDR1 is MNHEY and CDR2 is SMNVEV in the germline V gene (reference sequence). This CDR3 has 16 residues. V lost 7 bases and J lost 0, with 17 bases in between. The CDR3 loop reads CASTAGGGSSTDTQYF. CDR3 sequence (DNA): TGTGCCAGCACCGCAGGAGGGGGGTCTAGCACAGATACGCAGTATTTT.

The chain links TRBV28 to TRBJ2-1; 7 bases line up with TRBD2. CDR3 length: 14 residues. The junction had 14 bases not matched to a gene; V was cut back by 7 bases and J by 11 bases. Germline CDR1 and CDR2: MDHEN and SYDVKM. Here the CDR3 reads CASNSGTKGLKQFF. The CDR3 DNA follows: TGTGCCAGCAACTCCGGGACTAAGGGACTGAAGCAGTTCTTC.

The chain couples TRBV15 to TRBJ1-1, with 8 nucleotides matching TRBD1. The germline CDR1 and CDR2 sequences are LNHNV and YYDKDF (reference sequence). Trimming cost V 6 bases and J 4 bases; bases outside gene matches: 4. The CDR3 sequence is 13 residues long. The DNA of the CDR3 is TGTGCCACCAGACAGGGGGGGGGCACTGAAGCTTTCTTT. Its translation: CATRQGGGTEAFF.

The genes are TRBV18 and TRBJ2-4; D is ambiguous. This CDR3 region has 13 residues. The V gene lost 1 base and the J gene lost 13 bases, with 14 bases spanning the gap. Germline V gene sequence: CDR1 KGHSH, CDR2 LQKENI. Written as DNA, the CDR3 is TGTGCCAGCTCACCACATCAGACGGAAGAGCAGTACTTC. Translated, it gives CASSPHQTEEQYF.

The chain recombines TRBV7-2 with TRBJ2-7; TRBD1 matches 9 bases. J was trimmed by 7 bases and V by 5 bases; bases with no gene match: 9. CDR1 is SGHTA and CDR2 is FQGNSA in the germline V gene. The CDR3 totals 14 residues. In DNA, the CDR3 is TGTGCCAGCAGCCCCGGGACAGGGTCCTTTGAGCAGTACTTC. This gives the protein CASSPGTGSFEQYF.

The chain has TRBV11-3 and TRBJ2-5, with D perhaps matching TRBD1 (5 bases). This CDR3 comprises 14 residues. The ends were cut back, 2 bases at V and 5 bases at J, with 12 bases in the middle. The germline V gene has CDR1 SGHNT and CDR2 YENEEA. The DNA for the CDR3 is TGTGCCAGCAGCTTATGGGGCACCGAGGAGACCCAGTACTTC. It encodes CASSLWGTEETQYF.

The rearrangement uses TRBV7-9 and TRBJ1-2; D not resolved. Deletions cut 0 bases from V and 4 bases from J, with 15 bases between. The CDR3 totals 16 residues. Germline V gives CDR1 SEHNR, CDR2 FQNEAQ (reference sequence). The CDR3 spells CASSLASGSRSYGYTF. The CDR3, as DNA: TGTGCCAGCAGCTTAGCCTCAGGATCCCGGAGCTATGGCTACACCTTC.

This chain links TRBV6-5 with TRBJ2-2; D not resolved. The CDR3 is 11 residues long. Germline CDR1 and CDR2: MNHEY and SVGAGI. V dropped 8 bases and J dropped 7 bases, with 8 bases sitting between them. CDR3 loop: CASGESGELFF. The CDR3 DNA follows: TGTGCCAGCGGAGAGAGCGGGGAGCTGTTTTTT.

This chain connects TRBV27 to TRBJ2-3; no definite D call. Deletions cut 3 bases from V and 7 bases from J, with 11 bases between. The CDR3 totals 13 residues. The germline gives CDR1 MNHEY, CDR2 SMNVEV (reference sequence). CDR3 residues: CASSFRFPNTQYF. The CDR3 nucleotides read TGTGCCAGCAGTTTCCGATTTCCTAATACGCAGTATTTT.

The V gene is TRBV19, the J gene TRBJ2-2, with no clear D. Trimming removed 7 bases from V and 3 bases from J, with 12 bases in between. Germline lookup yields CDR1 LNHDA and CDR2 SQIVND (reference sequence). This CDR3 is 14 amino acids long. The DNA of the CDR3 is TGTGCCAGTATCGGCGCCGCATACACCGGGGAGCTGTTTTTT. It translates to CASIGAAYTGELFF.

The J gene is TRBJ1-2, the V gene TRBV27; 9 bases map to TRBD1. The CDR3 covers 16 residues. Germline loops: CDR1 MNHEY, CDR2 SMNVEV (reference sequence). V trimming: 6 bases; J trimming: 5 bases; junction bases outside the gene matches: 13. CDR3 amino acids: CASRPRVTGTGYGYTF. CDR3 DNA sequence: TGTGCCAGCAGGCCTCGGGTAACCGGGACAGGGTATGGCTACACCTTC.

The rearrangement uses TRBV28 and TRBJ1-2; the D gene is possibly TRBD1 (5 bases). The V gene's germline CDR1 is MDHEN and CDR2 SYDVKM. This CDR3 contains 15 residues. Trimming took 7 bases from V and 1 from J, leaving 16 bases between them. CDR3 residues: CASTLGTGVNYGYTF. DNA of the CDR3: TGTGCCAGCACCTTAGGGACTGGGGTTAACTATGGCTACACCTTC.

This chain connects TRBV7-6 to TRBJ2-1; 10 bases are shared with TRBD2. The V gene's germline CDR1 is SGHVS and CDR2 FNYEAQ. The CDR3 totals 17 residues. After removal of 6 bases from V and 4 bases from J, the junction contained 12 bases not matched to a gene. The CDR3 region is CASRKEPGTSAYNEQFF. In nucleotides, the CDR3 is TGTGCCAGCAGAAAGGAACCCGGGACTAGCGCATACAATGAGCAGTTCTTC. Drawing the rest from reference TRBV7-6 and TRBJ2-1, the complete variable domain is GAGVSQSPRYKVTKRGQDVALRCDPISGHVSLYWYRQALGQGPEFLTYFNYEAQQDKSGLPNDRFSAERPEGSISTLTIQRTEQRDSAMYRCASRKEPGTSAYNEQFFGPGTRLTVL.

As to this clone: Given a much more abundant clone one base away, this may be a read error. Within the sample, other DNA sequences also encode this same CDR3. This chain links TRBV18 with TRBJ2-5; the D is unclear. Between the trimmed V and J ends, which lost 4 bases and 3 bases, there was a span of 3 bases. The CDR3 sequence is 11 residues long. Germline V CDR1 and CDR2: KGHSH, LQKENI. The CDR3 reads CASSRKETQYF. CDR3 coding DNA: TGTGCCAGCTCACGAAAAGAGACCCAGTACTTC.

This clone is a singleton in its sample. The gene calls are TRBV18 and TRBJ1-5; 10 bases fit TRBD1. V trimming: 1 base; J trimming: 5 bases; junction bases outside the gene matches: 2. Germline V gives CDR1 KGHSH, CDR2 LQKENI. CDR3 length: 15 residues. CDR3 sequence reads: CASSPLGQGDQPQHF. The CDR3 DNA reads TGTGCCAGCTCACCACTCGGACAGGGGGATCAGCCCCAGCATTTT.

This sequence joins TRBV7-7 and TRBJ2-7; 9 positions match TRBD1. The V gene's germline CDR1 is SSHAT and CDR2 FNYEAQ (reference sequence). V lost 3 bases and J lost 3; bases outside the gene matches: 0. The CDR3 covers 13 residues. In DNA form, the CDR3 reads TGTGCCAGCAGCTTGGACAGGGGCTACGAGCAGTACTTC. This sequence encodes CASSLDRGYEQYF.

This chain uses TRBV29-1 with TRBJ2-5; D not resolved. The germline gives CDR1 SQVTM, CDR2 ANQGSEA. The V end was cut by 6 bases, the J end by 2 bases, with 13 bases between. This CDR3 contains 13 residues. CDR3 residues: CSVASGLQETQYF. DNA of the CDR3: TGCAGCGTCGCCTCTGGGTTACAAGAGACCCAGTACTTC.

V gene TRBV27 combines with J gene TRBJ2-1; D possibly corresponds to TRBD2 (6 bases). The germline gives CDR1 MNHEY, CDR2 SMNVEV (reference sequence). Deletions cut 4 bases from V and 0 bases from J, with 13 bases between. The CDR3 consists of 16 residues. The CDR3 DNA reads as TGTGCCAGCAGTTCCTCTAGCGTGAGCTCCTACAATGAGCAGTTCTTC. It encodes CASSSSSVSSYNEQFF.

The chain joins TRBV30 to TRBJ2-5; unclear D gene. The V gene lost 3 bases and the J gene lost 2 bases, with 4 bases spanning the gap. The CDR3 covers 11 residues. Germline loops: CDR1 GTSNPN, CDR2 SVGIG (reference sequence). The DNA for the CDR3 is TGTGCCTGGAGCACACAAGAGACCCAGTACTTC. Its translation is CAWSTQETQYF.

V gene TRBV5-1 combines with J gene TRBJ2-1; D might be TRBD2 (6 bases). Trimming left V 2 bases short and J 6 bases short, with 15 bases between. This CDR3 region has 15 residues. Germline V gene lookup returns CDR1 SGHRS and CDR2 YFSETQ. The CDR3 protein is CASSFLTGALNEQFF. The CDR3 nucleotides are TGCGCCAGCAGCTTTCTTACGGGAGCCCTCAATGAGCAGTTCTTC.